These 26 T cell receptor beta chains were sequenced from one sample in a study of T-cell memory formation after mild COVID-19. TCRdb passed the 5' RACE reads through MiXCR, listing each CDR3 protein once. The sample includes roughly 480,000 distinct CDR3 sequences, 20% to 25% of them seen just once. Sequenced sample: PBMCs or a T cell subset sorted from them (not recorded which). The receptor source for this set is an adult woman who had mild COVID-19 (a few samples of this study predate the infection). Cell type and time point are not known.

The chain couples TRBV3-1 to TRBJ2-3; D remains unclear. This CDR3 region has 15 residues. Germline V gene sequence: CDR1 LGHDT, CDR2 YNNKEL (reference sequence). The V gene lost 2 bases and the J gene lost 6 bases, with 15 bases spanning the gap. Here the CDR3 DNA reads TGTGCCAGCAGCCAATCCCGGGCGGTTATGGATACGCAGTATTTT. Translated, it gives CASSQSRAVMDTQYF.

The CDR3 nucleotides read TGTGCCTGGACCCGGGACCGACCCTACAATGAGCAGTTCTTC. It specifies CAWTRDRPYNEQFF. V usage is TRBV30 and J usage is TRBJ2-1; D may be TRBD1 or TRBD2 (5 bases each). V was clipped by 4 bases and J by 2 bases, with 12 bases between them. Germline values: CDR1 GTSNPN, CDR2 SVGIG (reference sequence). The CDR3 length is 14 residues. The full variable domain, rest sourced from reference TRBV30 and TRBJ2-1, is SQTIHQWPATLVQPVGSPLSLECTVEGTSNPNLYWYRQAAGRGLQLLFYSVGIGQISSEVPQNLSASRPQDRQFILSSKKLLLSDSGFYLCAWTRDRPYNEQFFGPGTRLTVL.

This sequence joins TRBV19 and TRBJ2-1; D might be TRBD2 (5 bases). Germline lookup yields CDR1 LNHDA and CDR2 SQIVND (reference sequence). The CDR3 length is 12 residues. V was cut by 2 bases and J by 8 bases, with 7 bases left in between. The chain's CDR3 is CASSIPGDEQFF. In DNA form, the CDR3 reads TGTGCCAGTAGTATACCCGGGGATGAGCAGTTCTTC.

In its sample, this clonotype was seen a few times. J is TRBJ1-1 and V is TRBV12-3 or TRBV12-4, with 7 bases aligning to TRBD1. CDR3 length: 12 residues. With 6 bases clipped from V and 4 bases from J, the junction kept 2 bases outside the gene matches. The DNA for the CDR3 is TGTGCCAGCAGGACAGGGCCCACTGAAGCTTTCTTT. The encoded protein is CASRTGPTEAFF.

This clonotype was seen at least ten times. The rearrangement links TRBV20-1 to TRBJ1-5, with no clear D. V was pared by 0 bases and J by 0 bases, with 0 bases between. Germline V gene data show CDR1 as DFQATT and CDR2 as SNEGSKA (reference sequence). The CDR3 runs 12 residues. The CDR3 DNA reads as TGCAGTGCTAGAGATAGCAATCAGCCCCAGCATTTT. It is translated as CSARDSNQPQHF.

This rearrangement joins TRBV6-4 to TRBJ1-2; D is possibly TRBD1 (5 bases). The CDR3 sequence is 13 residues long. Between the trimmed V and J ends, which lost 6 bases and 5 bases, there was a span of 13 bases. Germline CDR1 is MRHNA and CDR2 is SNTAGT. For the CDR3, the DNA is TGTGCCAGCAGGAGGGACGGCGGATATGGCTACACCTTC. The encoded protein is CASRRDGGYGYTF.

This clonotype turned up a few times. This chain joins TRBV4-2 and TRBJ2-7, with 7 bases lining up with TRBD1. The CDR3 covers 14 residues. J gave up 3 bases and V 0 bases, and 2 bases lay outside the gene matches. Germline V gene data show CDR1 as LGHNA and CDR2 as YNFKEQ. The CDR3 sequence is CASSQDGQVYEQYF. CDR3 in DNA: TGTGCCAGCAGCCAAGACGGACAGGTCTACGAGCAGTACTTC.

In its sample, this clonotype was seen many times. This rearrangement joins TRBV7-2 to TRBJ2-1, with unresolved D. The CDR3 runs 13 residues. Trimming cost V 3 bases and J 4 bases, with 7 bases left between them. In germline, CDR1 is SGHTA, CDR2 FQGNSA. The CDR3 bases are TGTGCCAGCAGCTTCCCTGGGTACAATGAGCAGTTCTTC. It codes for CASSFPGYNEQFF.

The sample holds many counts of this clonotype. V gene TRBV7-2 combines with J gene TRBJ2-5; 9 bases map to TRBD2. Germline V gene data show CDR1 as SGHTA and CDR2 as FQGNSA. The CDR3 extends over 16 amino acids. Trimming took 3 bases from V and 3 from J; bases not matched to a gene: 8. CDR3: CASSFSGGRVKETQYF. CDR3 sequence (DNA): TGTGCCAGCAGCTTCTCGGGCGGGAGGGTAAAAGAGACCCAGTACTTC.

The rearrangement links TRBV27 to TRBJ2-3, with 7 nucleotides matching TRBD1. This CDR3 is built from 16 residues. With V trimmed by 4 bases and J by 3 bases, 10 bases remained unmatched. CDR1 MNHEY and CDR2 SMNVEV come from the germline V gene (reference sequence). This CDR3 reads CASSSRGGVYTDTQYF. The CDR3 DNA is TGTGCCAGCAGTTCTCGAGGGGGCGTTTATACAGATACGCAGTATTTT.

In this sample, this clonotype turned up a few times. The chain employs TRBV12-3 or TRBV12-4 and TRBJ1-1; no definite D call. Between the trimmed V and J ends, which lost 4 bases and 1 base, there was a span of 7 bases. The CDR3 spans 13 residues. This CDR3 is CASSYQRNTEAFF. The CDR3 region has the DNA TGTGCCAGCAGTTACCAGAGGAACACTGAAGCTTTCTTT.

This clonotype came up a few times. The CDR3 DNA sequence: TGCAGCGTTGTCCCAAACTATAGCAATCAGCCCCAGCATTTT. Translation: CSVVPNYSNQPQHF. The chain couples TRBV29-1 to TRBJ1-5; D is undetermined. Trimming cost V 4 bases and J 0 bases, with 10 bases left between them. This CDR3 is 14 amino acids long. Germline V lookup: CDR1 SQVTM, CDR2 ANQGSEA.

V and J are TRBV27 and TRBJ2-7; 8 nucleotides agree with TRBD1. V lost 5 bases to trimming and J lost 0 bases; unmatched junction nucleotides: 6. The CDR3 spans 15 residues. Germline-derived CDR1 and CDR2 are MNHEY and SMNVEV (reference sequence). The CDR3 sequence: CASSPGQVGSYEQYF. Here the CDR3 DNA reads TGTGCCAGCAGTCCGGGACAGGTGGGCTCCTACGAGCAGTACTTC.

The chain has TRBV3-1 and TRBJ2-5, with TRBD1 matching over 11 bases. CDR3 length: 15 amino acids. The V segment lost 5 bases and the J segment 5 bases; nucleotides outside the gene matches: 7. Germline-derived CDR1 and CDR2 are LGHDT and YNNKEL (reference sequence). In DNA, the CDR3 is TGTGCCAGCAGCGGCCGGGACAGGGGGTATGAGACCCAGTACTTC. Amino acids: CASSGRDRGYETQYF.

This sequence joins TRBV30 and TRBJ2-3, with TRBD2 matching 10 bases. Losses at the gene ends were 5 bases for V and 0 bases for J; bases not matched to a gene: 17. Germline loops: CDR1 GTSNPN, CDR2 SVGIG (reference sequence). This CDR3 has 19 amino acids. As DNA, the CDR3 is TGTGCCTGGGGACCCTCCCTAGCGGGGGAGTACACTAGCACAGATACGCAGTATTTT. Protein product: CAWGPSLAGEYTSTDTQYF. Filled out from reference TRBV30 and TRBJ2-3, the complete variable domain reads SQTIHQWPATLVQPVGSPLSLECTVEGTSNPNLYWYRQAAGRGLQLLFYSVGIGQISSEVPQNLSASRPQDRQFILSSKKLLLSDSGFYLCAWGPSLAGEYTSTDTQYFGPGTRLTVL.

In regard to this clonotype: Sequence at one end of the junction differs from germline and may be a read error. V gene TRBV30 combines with J gene TRBJ2-7; the match to TRBD1 covers 7 bases. Germline CDR1 reads GTSNPN; CDR2 reads SVGIG (reference sequence). This CDR3 has 17 residues. Here the CDR3 reads CSWRDRVNWDSSYEQYF. CDR3 DNA sequence: TGTTCCTGGAGAGACAGGGTAAATTGGGACAGCTCCTACGAGCAGTACTTC.

This clonotype was seen a handful of times. The chain uses TRBV6-6 and TRBJ2-7; the match to TRBD1 covers 7 bases. Germline V gives CDR1 MNHNY, CDR2 SVGAGI (reference sequence). This CDR3 has 15 amino acids. With 0 bases clipped from V and 2 bases from J, the junction kept 4 bases outside the gene matches. CDR3 protein: CASSYSDRNAYEQYF. The CDR3 DNA is TGTGCCAGCAGTTACTCGGACAGGAATGCCTACGAGCAGTACTTC.

The chain uses TRBV7-9 and TRBJ2-5; no clear D. CDR1 is SEHNR, CDR2 FQNEAQ, per germline (reference sequence). The CDR3 is 11 amino acids. V was shortened by 5 bases and J by 4 bases, with 5 bases between the two germline ends. CDR3 coding DNA: TGTGCCAGCAGCACGGGAGAGACCCAGTACTTC. Its protein product is CASSTGETQYF. The full variable domain, rest sourced from reference TRBV7-9 and TRBJ2-5, is DTGVSQNPRHKITKRGQNVTFRCDPISEHNRLYWYRQTLGQGPEFLTYFQNEAQLEKSRLLSDRFSAERPKGSFSTLEIQRTEQGDSAMYLCASSTGETQYFGPGTRLLVL.

J is TRBJ1-1 and V is TRBV19, with 9 bases that match TRBD1. The trim removed 7 bases at V and 3 bases at J, leaving 6 bases unmatched. Germline loops: CDR1 LNHDA, CDR2 SQIVND (reference sequence). This CDR3 region has 14 residues. The CDR3 DNA follows: TGTGCCAGTAACCCGGGACAGGGTTACACTGAAGCTTTCTTT. Amino acids: CASNPGQGYTEAFF. Full variable domain (outside the CDR3, taken from reference TRBV19 and TRBJ1-1): DGGITQSPKYLFRKEGQNVTLSCEQNLNHDAMYWYRQDPGQGLRLIYYSQIVNDFQKGDIAEGYSVSREKKESFPLTVTSAQKNPTAFYLCASNPGQGYTEAFFGQGTRLTVV.

The rearrangement uses TRBV9 and TRBJ2-1; D may be TRBD2 (6 bases). The CDR3 is made up of 15 amino acids. The V and J ends lost 6 bases and 6 bases respectively, with 19 bases between them. Germline CDR1 reads SGDLS; CDR2 reads YYNGEE. The CDR3 coding sequence is TGTGCCAGCACCCGTAGCGGAGGCCTCGGCAATGAGCAGTTCTTC. Its translation is CASTRSGGLGNEQFF. The full variable domain, rest sourced from reference TRBV9 and TRBJ2-1, is DSGVTQTPKHLITATGQRVTLRCSPRSGDLSVYWYQQSLDQGLQFLIQYYNGEERAKGNILERFSAQQFPDLHSELNLSSLELGDSALYFCASTRSGGLGNEQFFGPGTRLTVL.

V gene TRBV12-3 or TRBV12-4 combines with J gene TRBJ1-6; 9 bases map to TRBD1. The ends lost 6 bases at V and 8 bases at J; junction bases unmatched: 5. The CDR3 sequence is 14 residues long. The CDR3 region has the DNA TGTGCCAGCAGCCTCCGGGACAGGGATTCACCCCTCCACTTT. Encoded protein: CASSLRDRDSPLHF.

The gene calls are TRBV25-1 and TRBJ2-1; 11 bases line up with TRBD2. With V trimmed by 1 base and J by 10 bases, 6 bases remained unmatched. Germline CDR1 reads MGHDK; CDR2 reads SYGVNS. The CDR3 is 15 residues long. The CDR3 region has the DNA TGTGCCAGCAGTGAATCTCGGATAGCGGGAGGGGAGCAGTTCTTC. It translates to CASSESRIAGGEQFF.

The rearrangement joins TRBV7-9 to TRBJ2-7; 9 bases fit TRBD1. Germline V CDR1 and CDR2: SEHNR, FQNEAQ (reference sequence). The CDR3 extends over 15 amino acids. V shed 4 bases, J shed 3 bases, and the junction held 7 bases outside the gene matches. CDR3 in amino acids: CASSSLGDRDYEQYF. CDR3 coding DNA: TGTGCCAGCAGCTCCCTGGGGGACAGGGACTACGAGCAGTACTTC. Drawing the rest from reference TRBV7-9 and TRBJ2-7, the complete variable domain is DTGVSQNPRHKITKRGQNVTFRCDPISEHNRLYWYRQTLGQGPEFLTYFQNEAQLEKSRLLSDRFSAERPKGSFSTLEIQRTEQGDSAMYLCASSSLGDRDYEQYFGPGTRLTVT.

V and J are TRBV2 and TRBJ2-7; 7 bases agree with TRBD2. V was clipped by 5 bases and J by 9 bases; unmatched bases: 10. Germline V gene lookup returns CDR1 SNHLY and CDR2 FYNNEI. This CDR3 has 13 residues. As DNA, the CDR3 is TGTGCCAGCAGTTGGGGGGGAGAGACGCGGCAGTACTTC. It specifies CASSWGGETRQYF.

V is TRBV20-1 and J is TRBJ2-1; D is possibly TRBD2 (6 bases). The CDR3 runs to 16 residues. Germline lookup yields CDR1 DFQATT and CDR2 SNEGSKA (reference sequence). The V end was cut by 1 base, the J end by 7 bases, with 20 bases between. The CDR3 is CSARVGFRLEGNEQFF. DNA of the CDR3: TGCAGTGCTAGAGTCGGTTTCCGACTAGAAGGTAATGAGCAGTTCTTC.

This sequence joins TRBV6-2 or TRBV6-3 and TRBJ2-1, with D tentatively TRBD2 (6 bases). Per germline, CDR1 MNHEY and CDR2 SVGEGT. The ends were cut back, 9 bases at V and 3 bases at J, with 15 bases in the middle. The CDR3 covers 14 residues. In DNA, the CDR3 is TGTGCCAGTTTTAGCGGTGGGGGCTACAATGAGCAGTTCTTC. This gives the protein CASFSGGGYNEQFF.